The 16 T cell receptor beta chains listed next were all sequenced from one sample in a study of blood T cell repertoires in COVID-19 (dated by TCRdb to between 2020 and 2021). The library was made by the immunoSEQ multiplex PCR assay. TCRdb provides this immuneACCESS table in a form limited to in-frame rearrangements. Some clones are lacking; in checked studies, under half of them reflect an unresolved V gene, and why the rest are absent is not known. A total of 220,000 or so clones appear in this sample, 84% of them only once. The top ten clonotypes cover roughly 6.2% of the sample. Sequenced: PBMCs or T cells enriched from blood (not recorded which). The receptor set was obtained from a woman in her thirties or forties who had recovered from COVID-19.

Only one count was recorded for this clone. This chain connects TRBV5-1 to TRBJ1-5; 12 nucleotides line up with TRBD1. With 8 bases clipped from V and 0 bases from J, the junction kept 9 bases outside the gene matches. Germline V gene sequence: CDR1 SGHRS, CDR2 YFSETQ. The CDR3 is made up of 17 amino acids. The CDR3 loop is CASPGDRGPNSNQPQHF. The CDR3, as DNA: TGCGCCAGTCCCGGGGACAGGGGGCCTAATAGCAATCAGCCCCAGCATTTT.

This clone occurred once. The chain recombines TRBV5-8 with TRBJ2-1; 12 positions agree with TRBD2. This CDR3 has 15 amino acids. With 4 bases clipped from V and 8 bases from J, the junction kept 7 bases outside the gene matches. Looked up from germline, CDR1 is SGHTS and CDR2 is YDEGEE. The CDR3 is CASSPRTSGTHEQFF. DNA of the CDR3: TGTGCCAGCAGCCCTCGGACTAGCGGGACGCATGAGCAGTTCTTC.

The chain combines TRBV7-9 with TRBJ1-2; possible D gene TRBD1, 5 bases. V lost 1 base and J lost 7, with 7 bases in between. The CDR3 contains 12 residues. Germline lookup yields CDR1 SEHNR and CDR2 FQNEAQ (reference sequence). CDR3 sequence reads: CASSLDRSGYTF. CDR3 nucleotide sequence: TGTGCCAGCAGCTTAGACAGGTCTGGCTACACCTTC.

The chain couples TRBV28 to TRBJ1-1; unclear D gene. Germline CDR1 and CDR2: MDHEN and SYDVKM. V dropped 5 bases and J dropped 3 bases, with 19 bases sitting between them. The CDR3 is 16 amino acids. CDR3 region: CASSPTWVPQDTEAFF. CDR3 bases: TGTGCCAGCAGTCCGACCTGGGTCCCGCAGGACACTGAAGCTTTCTTT.

The chain is built from TRBV25-1 and TRBJ2-1; 9 nucleotides line up with TRBD2. The CDR3 totals 15 residues. Germline V gene lookup returns CDR1 MGHDK and CDR2 SYGVNS. Unmatched junction bases numbered 2, after V lost 1 base and J lost 4 bases. Here the CDR3 DNA reads TGTGCCAGCAGTGAATCTAGCGGGGTTTACAATGAGCAGTTCTTC. Amino acid sequence: CASSESSGVYNEQFF.

The chain joins TRBV11-3 to TRBJ2-1, with 13 nucleotides matching TRBD2. CDR3 length: 16 amino acids. The germline gives CDR1 SGHNT, CDR2 YENEEA. The J segment lost 8 bases and the V segment lost 1 base, leaving 5 bases of the junction unmatched. As DNA, the CDR3 is TGTGCCAGCAGCTTAGGGACTAGCGGGAGATCCGATGAGCAGTTCTTC. Residues: CASSLGTSGRSDEQFF.

V and J are TRBV28 and TRBJ1-3, with D unclear. The CDR3 length is 13 residues. V lost 6 bases and J 12 bases, leaving 18 bases between the germline ends. The germline CDR1 and CDR2 sequences are MDHEN and SYDVKM. CDR3 nucleotides: TGTGCCAGCAGCCTAGATGAAAGCAGCCTCATATATTTT. This translates into CASSLDESSLIYF.

The chain joins TRBV5-5 to TRBJ2-7; 10 nucleotides line up with TRBD2. With V trimmed by 0 bases and J by 2 bases, 8 bases remained unmatched. This CDR3 is 17 amino acids long. Per the germline V gene, CDR1 is SGHKS and CDR2 is YYEKEE (reference sequence). The CDR3 coding sequence is TGTGCCAGCAGCTTGGCCGTCCTAGCGGGAGACCCCTACGAGCAGTACGTC. Amino acid sequence: CASSLAVLAGDPYEQYV.

The rearrangement links TRBV9 to TRBJ2-5, with 8 bases aligning to TRBD2. The CDR3 is 13 residues long. The trim removed 4 bases at V and 5 bases at J, leaving 4 bases unmatched. CDR1 SGDLS and CDR2 YYNGEE come from the germline V gene. The CDR3 DNA sequence: TGTGCCAGCAGCCCCGGGAGGGCGGAGACCCAGTACTTC. It yields the protein CASSPGRAETQYF.

The V and J genes are TRBV7-9 and TRBJ2-1; TRBD2 matches at 12 bases. The trim removed 6 bases at V and 0 bases at J, leaving 12 bases unmatched. The CDR3 has 19 amino acids. Germline CDR1 and CDR2: SEHNR and FQNEAQ (reference sequence). CDR3: CASSRTSGTFGFSYNEQFF. The CDR3 DNA reads TGTGCCAGCAGTCGGACTAGCGGGACTTTCGGGTTCTCCTACAATGAGCAGTTCTTC.

The chain uses TRBV7-2 and TRBJ2-2, with D uncertain. Germline V gene sequence: CDR1 SGHTA, CDR2 FQGNSA. The CDR3 runs to 15 residues. Trimming left V 5 bases short and J 1 base short, with 11 bases between. As DNA, the CDR3 is TGTGCCAGCAGCCCCATGGGCCGGAACACCGGGGAGCTGTTTTTT. Residues: CASSPMGRNTGELFF.

This chain joins TRBV9 and TRBJ2-7; possible D gene TRBD1, 5 bases. The CDR3 has 14 amino acids. From germline, CDR1 is SGDLS and CDR2 YYNGEE. V lost 5 bases, J lost 3 bases, and 15 bases lay in between. The CDR3 reads CASSYAAGNYEQYF. CDR3 in DNA: TGTGCCAGCAGTTACGCTGCAGGGAACTACGAGCAGTACTTC. The complete variable domain, with remaining parts taken from reference TRBV9 and TRBJ2-7, reads DSGVTQTPKHLITATGQRVTLRCSPRSGDLSVYWYQQSLDQGLQFLIQYYNGEERAKGNILERFSAQQFPDLHSELNLSSLELGDSALYFCASSYAAGNYEQYFGPGTRLTVT.

This clone was seen only once. The chain is built from TRBV7-9 and TRBJ2-1; D may be TRBD2 (5 bases). The CDR3 spans 16 residues. CDR1 and CDR2 from the germline V gene are SEHNR and FQNEAQ (reference sequence). V lost 1 base and J lost 6, with 16 bases in between. The CDR3 DNA follows: TGTGCCAGCAGCTTAGTAGTCGACCTGGGAGTCAATGAGCAGTTCTTC. Protein sequence: CASSLVVDLGVNEQFF.

This chain joins TRBV4-1 and TRBJ1-5; D perhaps matches TRBD1 (6 bases). CDR1 MGHRA and CDR2 YSYEKL come from the germline V gene. With 4 bases removed from V and 2 bases from J, the gap between germline ends came to 12 bases. The CDR3 length is 15 residues. The CDR3: CASSLNRDRNQPQHF. In DNA form, the CDR3 reads TGCGCCAGCAGCCTTAACAGGGATCGCAATCAGCCCCAGCATTTT.

In its sample, this clone was seen a few times. The chain employs TRBV12-3 or TRBV12-4 and TRBJ2-7, with TRBD1 matching over 7 bases. CDR3 length: 12 residues. Losses at the gene ends were 3 bases for V and 4 bases for J; bases not matched to a gene: 0. Written as DNA, the CDR3 is TGTGCCAGCAGTTTGACAGGGTACGAGCAGTACGTC. Residues: CASSLTGYEQYV.

J is TRBJ1-5 and V is TRBV19; 9 bases fit TRBD1. CDR1 is LNHDA and CDR2 is SQIVND in the germline V gene (reference sequence). Trimming removed 6 bases from V and 2 bases from J; junction bases left unmatched: 5. CDR3 length: 15 residues. CDR3 nucleotides: TGTGCCAGTAGCGTGGGACAGGGAGGCAATCAGCCCCAGCATTTT. Translating it yields CASSVGQGGNQPQHF.